A single sample is the source of the 12 T cell receptor beta chains below, sequenced in a study of shared clonotypes between healthy human individuals. Sequenced by immunoSEQ multiplex PCR; TCRdb stores in-frame clones only, minus some. The table lists some 2,000,000 clones, over 85% of them singletons. Positively selected for CCR7, the CD45RO-negative cells used as naive CD8 cells excluded terminally differentiated effector memory CD45RA+ cells. The sequenced sample consisted of naive CD8+ T cells sorted from blood. These receptors were taken from a man younger than 35 in good health.

The chain employs TRBV27 and TRBJ2-1; D gene unclear. CDR1 is MNHEY and CDR2 is SMNVEV in the germline V gene (reference sequence). V gave up 5 bases and J gave up 6 bases, with 11 bases separating them. The CDR3 is 13 amino acids. This chain's CDR3 is CASSRHISNEQFF. As DNA, the CDR3 is TGTGCCAGCAGTCGACATATTTCCAATGAGCAGTTCTTC.

Details on this clone: This sample includes further DNA sequences coding for the same CDR3. The chain uses TRBV10-2 and TRBJ2-7; 11 bases fit TRBD1. The CDR3 spans 14 residues. With V trimmed by 4 bases and J by 4 bases, 3 bases remained unmatched. Germline values: CDR1 WSHSY, CDR2 SAAADI. The CDR3 DNA follows: TGCGCCAGCAGTGCAGGACAGGGGGCATACGAGCAGTACTTC. The encoded protein is CASSAGQGAYEQYF.

In the case of this clone: Different DNA sequences within this sample yield the same CDR3. The chain combines TRBV2 with TRBJ2-7, with TRBD1 matching 10 bases. The V gene's germline CDR1 is SNHLY and CDR2 FYNNEI. With V trimmed by 4 bases and J by 3 bases, 0 bases remained unmatched. CDR3 length: 13 residues. This CDR3 reads CASSGTGGYEQYF. Here the CDR3 DNA reads TGTGCCAGCAGTGGGACAGGGGGCTACGAGCAGTACTTC.

Remarks on this clone: Other DNA sequences within the sample encode an identical CDR3. The V gene is TRBV7-9, the J gene TRBJ2-1; maybe TRBD2 (5 bases). The CDR3 contains 15 residues. Germline V CDR1 and CDR2: SEHNR, FQNEAQ (reference sequence). V dropped 1 base and J dropped 4 bases, with 11 bases sitting between them. CDR3 sequence (DNA): TGTGCCAGCAGCTTAGTCCTAGCAAGTTACAATGAGCAGTTCTTC. It translates to CASSLVLASYNEQFF.

The rearrangement links TRBV7-6 to TRBJ2-1, with 7 bases aligning to TRBD1. The V gene's germline CDR1 is SGHVS and CDR2 FNYEAQ. This CDR3 region has 12 residues. V lost 5 bases and J lost 7; bases outside the gene matches: 2. The CDR3 protein is CASSPQGNEQFF. In DNA, the CDR3 is TGTGCCAGCAGCCCACAGGGGAATGAGCAGTTCTTC.

The chain has TRBV5-6 and TRBJ2-2; D gene unclear. CDR1 and CDR2 (germline): SGHDT, YYEEEE. This CDR3 contains 14 residues. V gave up 1 base and J gave up 1 base, with 5 bases separating them. The CDR3 coding sequence is TGTGCCAGCAGCTTGATTCAGAACACCGGGGAGCTGTTTTTT. It is translated as CASSLIQNTGELFF. Full variable domain (rest looked up from reference TRBV5-6 and TRBJ2-2): DAGVTQSPTHLIKTRGQQVTLRCSPKSGHDTVSWYQQALGQGPQFIFQYYEEEERQRGNFPDRFSGHQFPNYSSELNVNALLLGDSALYLCASSLIQNTGELFFGEGSRLTVL.

The V call is TRBV6-5, the J call TRBJ1-1, with unresolved D. V lost 5 bases, J lost 11 bases, and 15 bases lay in between. The germline V gene has CDR1 MNHEY and CDR2 SVGAGI. The CDR3 has 12 amino acids. The CDR3 nucleotides read TGTGCCAGCAGTCCGACACCCCGGGAGGCTTTCTTT. This translates into CASSPTPREAFF.

V usage is TRBV30 and J usage is TRBJ2-5, with TRBD2 as a possible D gene (5 bases). This CDR3 contains 16 residues. Germline V gene lookup returns CDR1 GTSNPN and CDR2 SVGIG (reference sequence). V lost 5 bases and J lost 2, with 21 bases in between. Here the CDR3 reads CAWVDHYRDPQETQYF. The DNA for the CDR3 is TGTGCCTGGGTAGACCACTACCGGGATCCTCAAGAGACCCAGTACTTC.

About this clone: This sample includes further DNA sequences coding for the same CDR3. This sequence joins TRBV5-1 and TRBJ2-7; perhaps TRBD1 as D (6 bases). CDR3 length: 13 residues. Germline V gene sequence: CDR1 SGHRS, CDR2 YFSETQ. Between the trimmed V and J ends, which lost 4 bases and 3 bases, there was a span of 11 bases. The CDR3 spells CASSLTDSYEQYF. The CDR3 nucleotides read TGCGCCAGCAGCCTCACGGACAGCTACGAGCAGTACTTC.

CDR3 sequence: CASSTPGTAQETQYF. DNA for the CDR3: TGTGCCAGCAGTACTCCCGGGACAGCACAAGAGACCCAGTACTTC. This chain joins TRBV6-1 and TRBJ2-5, with TRBD1 identical over 7 bases. Trimming at V came to 5 bases and at J to 2 bases, leaving 8 bases not matched to a gene. CDR1 MNHNS and CDR2 SASEGT come from the germline V gene. The CDR3 length is 15 residues.

The chain couples TRBV11-2 to TRBJ2-1, with D possibly TRBD2 on 5 matching bases. V was cut by 8 bases and J by 10 bases, with 18 bases left in between. The germline V gene has CDR1 SGHAT and CDR2 FQNNGV. The CDR3 has 13 amino acids. The DNA of the CDR3 is TGTGCCAGCGGAACGACCGACTCGGGGGAGCAGTTCTTC. The encoded protein is CASGTTDSGEQFF.

The chain uses TRBV19 and TRBJ1-5; TRBD1 matches 7 bases. The CDR3 contains 15 residues. CDR1 is LNHDA and CDR2 is SQIVND in the germline V gene (reference sequence). J lost 6 bases, V lost 6 bases, and 11 bases had no gene match. The CDR3 sequence is CASRDNEGASQPQHF. For the CDR3, the DNA is TGTGCCAGTAGGGACAATGAGGGGGCAAGTCAGCCCCAGCATTTT.